Detailed here is one T cell receptor beta chain. Its antigen remains unidentified. Its ends do not fully match the called genes, so a read error is possible. The data derive from a study of cytomegalovirus exposure and HLA in healthy donors. The data were produced by immunoSEQ multiplex PCR, yet TCRdb's version contains in-frame clones alone and is incomplete. The sample carries 150,000 to 200,000 clones, roughly nine tenths recorded once. Germline V gene data show CDR1 as LNHDA and CDR2 as SQIVND (reference sequence). The CDR3 has 12 amino acids. General observations from the study: Confirmation in vitro established that three CMV-associated chains were specific for CMV antigens.

Sequencing used PBMCs. The V and J genes are TRBV19 and TRBJ2-1; no clear D. The TCR was taken from a man aged 18-30 years in good health and CMV-seropositive. The CDR3 DNA reads as TGTGCCAGTAGTATATCCTCCAATGAGCAGTTCTTC. Its translation: CASSISSNEQFF.